This is a list of T cell receptor beta chains from one sample in a study of T-cell reconstitution after alpha-beta-depleted transplantation in children. TCRdb called the PCR reads again in MiXCR, with one record for every CDR3 protein. This sample has under 250,000 distinct CDR3 sequences; about a sixth occur once, and the top ten carry around 45%. This material consisted of PBMCs, mostly from graft donor cells, taken 360 days after TCRalphabeta/CD19-depleted stem cell transplant. The receptors originated from a male patient aged 2 to 10 who had a stem cell transplant for acute lymphoblastic leukemia, so the T cells may come from the graft donor. The conserved cysteine and the conserved F or W are not part of the CDR3 here.

TRBV3-1	TRBJ1-1	ASSWDGNEAF
TRBV7-2	TRBJ2-5	ASSLRGTSGGETQY
TRBV21-1	TRBJ1-4	ASSKFQAVNEKLF
TRBV4-2	TRBJ1-5	ASSQEEPDRGDQPQH
TRBV20-1	TRBJ1-5	SARAGDSNQPQH
TRBV6-1	TRBJ1-1	ASIRRWEGRTEAF
TRBV11-1	TRBJ2-1	ASSSPEGQGFFASYNEQF
TRBV5-1	TRBJ2-1	ATGKSAQSYNEQF
TRBV5-1	TRBJ1-1	ASSFQGANTEAF
TRBV27	TRBJ2-1	ASSSVLPGHNNEQF
TRBV6-2/TRBV6-3	TRBJ2-7	ASSQSLSSFIYEQY
TRBV6-1	TRBJ2-2	ASSQDRRNTGELF
TRBV9	TRBJ2-3	ASSGTPDAQY
TRBV7-6	TRBJ2-7	ASSLMGGFLSYEQY
TRBV3-1	TRBJ2-7	ASSPGLYYEQY
TRBV7-3	TRBJ2-1	ASSSSLGENEQF
TRBV28	TRBJ2-3	ASFSTDTQY
TRBV5-1	TRBJ2-3	ASSLEGTRGTDTQY